The clone carrying this TCR beta chain was detected a few times. The antigen remains unidentified. This record comes from a study of CD8 T cells in ankylosing spondylitis. CDR1 is MNHEY, CDR2 SVGEGT, per germline. The CDR3 length is 17 residues. V was clipped by 0 bases and J by 2 bases, with 14 bases between them. Study observations and caveats: A number of the motif variants had already been described in reactive arthritis synovial fluid and blood.

Each CDR3 protein gets one entry after TCRdb re-called the 5' RACE reads with MiXCR. The sample lists approximately 140,000 distinct CDR3 sequences, about 42% occurring once. Sequenced sample: synovial fluid, either unsorted or a sorted T cell fraction (not recorded which). The sequence derives from a male donor with ankylosing spondylitis. The chain recombines TRBV6-2 or TRBV6-3 with TRBJ2-1, with a tentative D call TRBD1 (6 bases). The CDR3 DNA reads TGTGCCAGCAGTTACTCTCAGGTCAGGGGAGCCTACAATGAGCAGTTCTTC. This gives the protein CASSYSQVRGAYNEQFF.